One and the same sample provided the 22 T cell receptor beta chains below, sequenced in a study of beta chain features in type 1 diabetes (dated by TCRdb to 2016 to 2019). Library preparation used the immunoSEQ multiplex PCR assay. The entire amount of isolated RNA was reverse transcribed using the High Capacity cDNA Reverse Transcription Kit, so the sequenced TCRB transcripts were expressed ones. Here the immuneACCESS table is served through TCRdb, limited to in-frame sequences with V and J called. Missing clones are a known gap in these copies; in checked studies unresolved V genes cover under half, and the rest lacks a known reason. The sample profile shows around 16,000 clones; about three quarters of them were found once. Of the sample, 0.79% is held by the ten largest clones. On the study overall, not on this receptor specifically: Type 1 diabetes patients showed a moderate but significant shortening of TCRB CDR3 length in all four CD4+ subsets.

For these receptors, no antigen is known. Source material: stem cell memory CD4+ T cells from blood. Per the publication, the cell subset or site label means: stem cell-like memory CD4+ T cells. These receptors were obtained from a man aged 30 to 39 with type 1 diabetes.

This clone occurred a few times. This rearrangement joins TRBV2 to TRBJ2-1; 7 bases line up with TRBD2. The CDR3 consists of 16 residues. After removal of 1 base from V and 6 bases from J, the junction contained 9 bases not matched to a gene. The germline V gene has CDR1 SNHLY and CDR2 FYNNEI. CDR3 nucleotide sequence: TGTGCCAGCAGTGAAGGATGGCGGGGGACCTCCAATGAGCAGTTCTTC. Protein product: CASSEGWRGTSNEQFF. Drawing the rest from reference TRBV2 and TRBJ2-1, the complete variable domain is EPEVTQTPSHQVTQMGQEVILRCVPISNHLYFYWYRQILGQKVEFLVSFYNNEISEKSEIFDDQFSVERPDGSNFTLKIRSTKLEDSAMYFCASSEGWRGTSNEQFFGPGTRLTVL.

This chain links TRBV7-8 with TRBJ2-2; 11 bases align to TRBD1. Germline V CDR1 and CDR2: SGHVS, FQNEAQ. The length of the CDR3 is 17 residues. The trim removed 4 bases at V and 0 bases at J, leaving 4 bases unmatched. In DNA form, the CDR3 reads TGTGCCAGCAGCTCAAAGGACAGGGGGCCGAACACCGGGGAGCTGTTTTTT. It encodes CASSSKDRGPNTGELFF.

This sequence joins TRBV6-8 and TRBJ1-5; D is perhaps TRBD1 (5 bases). Looked up from germline, CDR1 is MNHGY and CDR2 is SAAAGT. The CDR3 length is 15 residues. V lost 2 bases and J lost 2, with 10 bases in between. The CDR3, as DNA: TGTGCCAGCAGTTACGGTGGGGGGTGCAATCAGCCCCAGCATTTT. As protein: CASSYGGGCNQPQHF.

The rearrangement uses TRBV18 and TRBJ1-1, with D perhaps TRBD1 (6 bases). Deletions cut 4 bases from V and 5 bases from J, with 14 bases between. This CDR3 spans 14 amino acids. CDR1 KGHSH and CDR2 LQKENI come from the germline V gene. DNA for the CDR3: TGTGCCAGCTCACTACAGGGTGCATCGACTGAAGCTTTCTTT. Protein product: CASSLQGASTEAFF.

The V gene is TRBV9, the J gene TRBJ2-7, with D perhaps matching TRBD1 (6 bases). Germline CDR1 reads SGDLS; CDR2 reads YYNGEE. This CDR3 has 15 amino acids. The V end lost 0 bases, the J end lost 6 bases, and 16 bases lay between the germline ends. The CDR3 DNA is TGTGCCAGCAGCGTAGTGCCAGGGGAAAGCATCGAGCAGTACTTC. This codes for CASSVVPGESIEQYF.

The V and J genes are TRBV28 and TRBJ1-2; D may be TRBD1 (6 bases). The CDR3 contains 14 residues. The germline CDR1 and CDR2 sequences are MDHEN and SYDVKM. V lost 1 base and J lost 11, with 17 bases in between. The CDR3 DNA is TGTGCCAGCAGTTTATCGGCCTTAGGGGGTGTTTACACCTTC. This encodes CASSLSALGGVYTF.

CDR3 sequence (DNA): TGTGCCAGCAGTTTATTTGACGGGGGGAATGAAAAACTGTTTTTT. Its protein is CASSLFDGGNEKLFF. The gene calls are TRBV27 and TRBJ1-4, with D possibly TRBD1 on 5 matching bases. The V end was cut by 1 base, the J end by 5 bases, with 11 bases between. Per germline, CDR1 MNHEY and CDR2 SMNVEV (reference sequence). CDR3 length equals 15 residues.

The chain joins TRBV28 to TRBJ1-5, with 8 bases that match TRBD1. The CDR3 loop spans 13 amino acids. CDR1 and CDR2 from the germline V gene are MDHEN and SYDVKM. V was pared by 11 bases and J by 6 bases, with 9 bases of the junction left unmatched. The DNA of the CDR3 is TGTGCCGGGACGACAGGGGTTGGTCAGCCCCAGCATTTT. It encodes CAGTTGVGQPQHF.

This clone was seen more than once but under ten times. The chain recombines TRBV7-9 with TRBJ2-1, with TRBD1 as a possible D gene (5 bases). V was pared by 8 bases and J by 4 bases, with 12 bases between. This CDR3 is built from 13 residues. From germline, CDR1 is SEHNR and CDR2 FQNEAQ (reference sequence). This chain's CDR3 is CASVQGTYNEQFF. CDR3 DNA: TGTGCCAGCGTGCAGGGCACGTACAATGAGCAGTTCTTC.

This clone appeared a few times. V gene TRBV28 combines with J gene TRBJ2-7, with 8 bases that match TRBD2. The germline V gene has CDR1 MDHEN and CDR2 SYDVKM. This CDR3 spans 14 amino acids. V was clipped by 3 bases and J by 4 bases; unmatched bases: 5. The CDR3 is CASSFHGGAYEQYF. The DNA of the CDR3 is TGTGCCAGCAGTTTTCACGGGGGGGCGTACGAGCAGTACTTC.

The genes are TRBV5-6 and TRBJ2-7, with D perhaps TRBD1 (6 bases). This CDR3 has 13 amino acids. CDR1 and CDR2 (germline): SGHDT, YYEEEE. V was pared by 4 bases and J by 6 bases, with 14 bases between. The CDR3 DNA reads TGTGCCAGCAGCGGGACATTCTCCCGCGAGCAGTACTTC. Translating it yields CASSGTFSREQYF.

This rearrangement joins TRBV7-9 to TRBJ1-3; D ambiguous. The germline V and J ends were trimmed by 2 bases and 0 bases, with 5 bases remaining between them. The CDR3 covers 14 residues. CDR1 is SEHNR and CDR2 is FQNEAQ in the germline V gene (reference sequence). The CDR3 is CASSLISSGNTIYF. DNA of the CDR3: TGTGCCAGCAGCTTAATTAGCTCTGGAAACACCATATATTTT.

This clone was found once. J is TRBJ2-7 and V is TRBV6-1; 7 bases align to TRBD1. Unmatched junction bases numbered 5, after V lost 0 bases and J lost 0 bases. This CDR3 has 16 residues. Germline lookup yields CDR1 MNHNS and CDR2 SASEGT. The CDR3 protein is CASSEAGQGVSYEQYF. For the CDR3, the DNA is TGTGCCAGCAGTGAAGCTGGTCAGGGGGTCTCCTACGAGCAGTACTTC.

This chain joins TRBV7-3 and TRBJ1-4; no clear D gene. Germline V gene data show CDR1 as SGHTA and CDR2 as FQGTGA. The CDR3 spans 13 residues. V was clipped by 0 bases and J by 7 bases, with 6 bases between them. CDR3 sequence: CASSLTSGEKLFF. For the CDR3, the DNA is TGTGCCAGCAGCTTAACGAGCGGTGAAAAACTGTTTTTT.

This chain joins TRBV18 and TRBJ2-7, with no clear D. The CDR3 extends over 17 amino acids. Per the germline V gene, CDR1 is KGHSH and CDR2 is LQKENI. The V and J ends lost 4 bases and 0 bases respectively, with 19 bases between them. For the CDR3, the DNA is TGTGCCAGCTCACGAACGCTCGACGGGTCCTTCTCCTACGAGCAGTACTTC. This gives the protein CASSRTLDGSFSYEQYF. Full variable domain (missing parts from reference TRBV18 and TRBJ2-7): NAGVMQNPRHLVRRRGQEARLRCSPMKGHSHVYWYRQLPEEGLKFMVYLQKENIIDESGMPKERFSAEFPKEGPSILRIQQVVRGDSAAYFCASSRTLDGSFSYEQYFGPGTRLTVT.

V and J are TRBV7-2 and TRBJ2-5; 7 bases are shared with TRBD1. Per the germline V gene, CDR1 is SGHTA and CDR2 is FQGNSA. This CDR3 region has 14 residues. Trimming at V came to 5 bases and at J to 3 bases, leaving 6 bases not matched to a gene. CDR3 in DNA: TGTGCCAGCAGCCCAGGGGACAGAAAAGAGACCCAGTACTTC. Translation gives CASSPGDRKETQYF. Supplemented by reference TRBV7-2 and TRBJ2-5, the full variable domain reads GAGVSQSPSNKVTEKGKDVELRCDPISGHTALYWYRQSLGQGLEFLIYFQGNSAPDKSGLPSDRFSAERTGGSVSTLTIQRTQQEDSAVYLCASSPGDRKETQYFGPGTRLLVL.

This clone was found a few times. The chain combines TRBV2 with TRBJ2-7, with a weak D call TRBD1 (5 bases). From germline, CDR1 is SNHLY and CDR2 FYNNEI. The CDR3 totals 13 residues. V shed 6 bases and J shed 2 bases, with 11 bases lying between them. The CDR3 DNA is TGTGCCAGCAGGCAGGGCGCAGCCTACGAGCAGTACTTC. It specifies CASRQGAAYEQYF.

The chain recombines TRBV6-1 with TRBJ1-5; D gene uncertain. The germline V and J ends were trimmed by 3 bases and 0 bases, with 15 bases remaining between them. CDR1 and CDR2 (germline): MNHNS, SASEGT. The CDR3 is made up of 17 amino acids. CDR3 region: CASSDGRNLNSNQPQHF. The CDR3 DNA sequence: TGTGCCAGCAGTGACGGCAGGAATCTCAATAGCAATCAGCCCCAGCATTTT.

The V and J genes are TRBV9 and TRBJ2-3; 8 nucleotides agree with TRBD2. Germline V gene lookup returns CDR1 SGDLS and CDR2 YYNGEE. J gave up 4 bases and V 2 bases, and 6 bases lay outside the gene matches. The CDR3 has 15 amino acids. The CDR3 coding sequence is TGTGCCAGCAGCGTCGGGGGGGCCAACTCAGATACGCAGTATTTT. The encoded protein is CASSVGGANSDTQYF.

This clone was seen a single time. The V and J genes are TRBV5-1 and TRBJ2-2; 8 nucleotides match TRBD1. The CDR3 runs to 16 residues. With V trimmed by 4 bases and J by 7 bases, 12 bases remained unmatched. Germline loops: CDR1 SGHRS, CDR2 YFSETQ. This chain's CDR3 is CASSPGPDRVNGELFF. CDR3 in DNA: TGCGCCAGCAGCCCGGGCCCGGACAGGGTTAACGGGGAGCTGTTTTTT.

The J gene is TRBJ2-1, the V gene TRBV27, with 12 bases lining up with TRBD2. V lost 4 bases, J lost 7 bases, and 5 bases stayed unmatched. The CDR3 runs 15 residues. From germline, CDR1 is MNHEY and CDR2 SMNVEV (reference sequence). CDR3 bases: TGTGCCAGCAGTTCTAGCGGGGGGGCCAGTAATGAGCAGTTCTTC. Translation gives CASSSSGGASNEQFF.

The chain employs TRBV7-2 and TRBJ2-5; D perhaps matches TRBD2 (5 bases). The V gene lost 3 bases and the J gene lost 1 base, with 12 bases spanning the gap. The CDR3 is 15 residues long. Germline V CDR1 and CDR2: SGHTA, FQGNSA. CDR3 DNA: TGTGCCAGCAGCTTTAGGCGAAGCGGCCAAGAGACCCAGTACTTC. This sequence encodes CASSFRRSGQETQYF.